The source of this TCR beta chain is a study of regulatory T cells in long-lasting Graves disease. Study information: In persistent Graves' disease, antithyroid drugs had been taken for over 5 years and TSH receptor antibodies stayed positive. Study-wide results and caveats: Study was limited to peripheral blood, excluding thyroid tissue. Compared with new cases, persistent Graves' patients showed reduced TCR diversity.

A remark on this clonotype: Antigen specificity is unknown.

CDR1 and CDR2 from the germline V gene are SGHVS and FQNEAQ. Trimming pared 1 base from V and 5 bases from J, leaving 15 bases between. The CDR3 loop spans 16 amino acids. For TCR beta, libraries came from iRepertoire HTBI primers and Arm-PCR of CDR3 regions. Authors' data handling: Samples collectively showed 60 to 75 TRBV and 14 TRBJ segments. TCRdb ran MiXCR on the multiplex PCR reads and lists one entry per CDR3 protein. The V and J calls shown here were made by TCRdb, not taken from the authors' results. The sample has 350,000 to 500,000 distinct CDR3 sequences; roughly 23% are singletons. Time point described: persistent/refractory GD, antithyroid drugs over 5 years with positive TRAb. PBMCs provided the RNA from which the TCR library was made.

The clonotype was recovered from a female donor with Graves disease. The chain is built from TRBV7-8 and TRBJ1-5; the D gene is possibly TRBD1 (5 bases). This sample comprised peripheral blood mononuclear cells (PBMCs), obtained when the disease was refractory, from a patient treated with antithyroid drugs. The CDR3 DNA is TGTGCCAGCAGCTTAGGTGCAGGGTGGGAGCATCAGCCCCAGCATTTT. Encoded protein: CASSLGAGWEHQPQHF.